Presented here are 17 T cell receptor beta chains from one specimen sequenced in a study of identical twins. One entry per CDR3 protein, called by TCRdb with MiXCR from the 5' RACE reads. The table has 450,000 to 600,000 distinct CDR3 sequences, around 20% seen once; the top ten hold 0.4% to 0.6%. A further study also used this sample, focusing on yellow fever vaccine responses in identical twins.

Sequencing input: CD4+ T cells sorted from blood. These receptors were obtained from a woman under 30 in good health.

This chain links TRBV2 with TRBJ1-2, with D uncertain. The CDR3 length is 12 residues. Per germline, CDR1 SNHLY and CDR2 FYNNEI. The V gene lost 6 bases and the J gene lost 4 bases, with 9 bases spanning the gap. In DNA, the CDR3 is TGTGCCAGCAGGACTTGGGCCTATGGCTACACCTTC. As protein: CASRTWAYGYTF.

The rearrangement joins TRBV5-1 to TRBJ2-5; TRBD2 might be the D (6 bases). This CDR3 contains 14 residues. Germline lookup yields CDR1 SGHRS and CDR2 YFSETQ. V lost 3 bases and J 4 bases, leaving 13 bases between the germline ends. The CDR3 protein is CASSSGTVPETQYF. CDR3 bases: TGCGCCAGCAGCTCCGGGACTGTCCCAGAGACCCAGTACTTC. The complete variable domain, with remaining parts taken from reference TRBV5-1 and TRBJ2-5, reads KAGVTQTPRYLIKTRGQQVTLSCSPISGHRSVSWYQQTPGQGLQFLFEYFSETQRNKGNFPGRFSGRQFSNSRSEMNVSTLELGDSALYLCASSSGTVPETQYFGPGTRLLVL.

The chain has TRBV20-1 and TRBJ2-1; 7 bases are a match to TRBD1. Per the germline V gene, CDR1 is DFQATT and CDR2 is SNEGSKA (reference sequence). V dropped 1 base and J dropped 8; count of bases not matched to a gene: 8. This CDR3 has 14 amino acids. The CDR3 loop reads CSARAGYRGHEQFF. The CDR3 bases are TGCAGTGCTAGAGCCGGGTATAGGGGGCATGAGCAGTTCTTC.

CDR3 amino acids: CSARAVGRTDTQYF. Written as DNA, the CDR3 is TGCAGTGCTAGAGCGGTTGGGCGCACAGATACGCAGTATTTT. This sequence joins TRBV20-1 and TRBJ2-3; D uncertain. V lost 1 base and J lost 1, with 9 bases in between. The CDR3 runs to 14 residues. Germline loops: CDR1 DFQATT, CDR2 SNEGSKA (reference sequence).

The rearrangement uses TRBV2 and TRBJ2-5; 8 bases agree with TRBD2. Germline V gene lookup returns CDR1 SNHLY and CDR2 FYNNEI. V shed 1 base, J shed 5 bases, and the junction held 12 bases outside the gene matches. The CDR3 has 17 amino acids. This chain's CDR3 is CASSEDVGRGVEETQYF. For the CDR3, the DNA is TGTGCCAGCAGTGAAGACGTCGGGCGGGGGGTCGAGGAGACCCAGTACTTC. The whole variable domain, filled in from reference TRBV2 and TRBJ2-5, reads EPEVTQTPSHQVTQMGQEVILRCVPISNHLYFYWYRQILGQKVEFLVSFYNNEISEKSEIFDDQFSVERPDGSNFTLKIRSTKLEDSAMYFCASSEDVGRGVEETQYFGPGTRLLVL.

This clonotype was picked up a small number of times. This sequence joins TRBV9 and TRBJ2-7, with D perhaps matching TRBD1 (6 bases). This CDR3 has 15 residues. V gave up 0 bases and J gave up 3 bases, with 13 bases separating them. Germline V CDR1 and CDR2: SGDLS, YYNGEE. The CDR3 loop is CASSVGQGSIYEQYF. The CDR3 DNA is TGTGCCAGCAGCGTAGGGCAGGGGTCAATCTACGAGCAGTACTTC.

The chain recombines TRBV5-6 with TRBJ1-6; TRBD1 might be the D (5 bases). Between the trimmed V and J ends, which lost 2 bases and 10 bases, there was a span of 16 bases. CDR3 length equals 15 residues. The germline gives CDR1 SGHDT, CDR2 YYEEEE. The CDR3 DNA is TGTGCCAGCAGCTTTGCAGACAGACCTCAATCACCCCTCCACTTT. This gives the protein CASSFADRPQSPLHF.

This clonotype was counted ten times or more. V and J are TRBV5-1 and TRBJ1-5; a possible D gene is TRBD1 (5 bases). The CDR3 consists of 15 residues. Trimming left V 0 bases short and J 0 bases short, with 7 bases between. Germline CDR1 is SGHRS and CDR2 is YFSETQ. This CDR3 is CASSLGGDSNQPQHF. DNA for the CDR3: TGCGCCAGCAGCTTGGGAGGGGATAGCAATCAGCCCCAGCATTTT.

The chain uses TRBV5-6 and TRBJ2-1; 7 nucleotides line up with TRBD1. The CDR3 is 15 residues long. The V segment lost 3 bases and the J segment 4 bases; nucleotides outside the gene matches: 7. Germline CDR1 SGHDT, CDR2 YYEEEE. The CDR3 DNA reads TGTGCCAGCAGCTACGGGACAGAGCATTACAATGAGCAGTTCTTC. Translation gives CASSYGTEHYNEQFF.

The CDR3 spells CASRNRGGAGELFF. The CDR3, as DNA: TGTGCCAGCAGGAACAGGGGGGGGGCCGGGGAGCTGTTTTTT. J is TRBJ2-2 and V is TRBV6-1; D possibly corresponds to TRBD1 (8 bases). The germline gives CDR1 MNHNS, CDR2 SASEGT. This CDR3 has 14 residues. Trimming left V 6 bases short and J 6 bases short, with 14 bases between.

The chain recombines TRBV3-1 with TRBJ2-7; 7 bases are a match to TRBD1. Germline V CDR1 and CDR2: LGHDT, YNNKEL (reference sequence). The V gene end was trimmed by 1 base and the J gene end by 3 bases; junction bases not matched to a gene: 12. The CDR3 extends over 17 amino acids. DNA for the CDR3: TGTGCCAGCAGCCAAGGGGACAGATTTACCGGGAACTACGAGCAGTACGTC. Translated: CASSQGDRFTGNYEQYV.

This clonotype was seen at least ten times. This chain uses TRBV29-1 with TRBJ1-1, with D unresolved. Germline-derived CDR1 and CDR2 are SQVTM and ANQGSEA. V shed 7 bases and J shed 0 bases, with 9 bases lying between them. There are 12 residues in the CDR3. CDR3 protein: CSGVQLNTEAFF. The DNA for the CDR3 is TGCAGCGGCGTCCAGTTGAACACTGAAGCTTTCTTT.

The V gene is TRBV20-1, the J gene TRBJ2-7; weak D call: TRBD2 (5 bases). V was trimmed by 1 base and J by 3 bases, leaving 16 bases between them. Germline lookup yields CDR1 DFQATT and CDR2 SNEGSKA (reference sequence). This CDR3 is 15 amino acids long. In DNA, the CDR3 is TGCAGTGCTAGAGGCCCCCTATTAGGGAGCTACGAGCAGTACTTC. Encoded protein: CSARGPLLGSYEQYF.

The chain is built from TRBV29-1 and TRBJ1-1, with 9 bases aligning to TRBD1. V lost 7 bases, J lost 2 bases, and 2 bases stayed unmatched. CDR3 length: 12 amino acids. Germline values: CDR1 SQVTM, CDR2 ANQGSEA. CDR3 amino acids: CSGGQGNTEAFF. CDR3 DNA sequence: TGCAGCGGGGGACAGGGCAACACTGAAGCTTTCTTT. The full variable domain, completed using reference TRBV29-1 and TRBJ1-1, is SAVISQKPSRDICQRGTSLTIQCQVDSQVTMMFWYRQQPGQSLTLIATANQGSEATYESGFVIDKFPISRPNLTFSTLTVSNMSPEDSSIYLCSGGQGNTEAFFGQGTRLTVV.

This clonotype was picked up many times. The chain employs TRBV12-3 or TRBV12-4 and TRBJ2-3; no reliable D call. The CDR3 consists of 13 residues. Trimming took 6 bases from V and 1 from J, leaving 8 bases between them. The CDR3 DNA reads as TGTGCCAGCAGCTTACCGGGCACAGATACGCAGTATTTT. Translation gives CASSLPGTDTQYF.

The gene calls are TRBV12-3 or TRBV12-4 and TRBJ2-5; D is perhaps TRBD1 (5 bases). There are 13 residues in the CDR3. V was cut by 4 bases and J by 2 bases, with 8 bases left in between. CDR3 region: CASSSTVQETQYF. The DNA of the CDR3 is TGTGCCAGCAGTTCGACAGTTCAAGAGACCCAGTACTTC.

The chain joins TRBV10-1 to TRBJ2-3; 7 nucleotides line up with TRBD2. Trimming took 2 bases from V and 7 from J; bases not matched to a gene: 9. Germline V CDR1 and CDR2: WNHNN, SYGVQD (reference sequence). This CDR3 has 15 residues. The CDR3 sequence is CASSESLAASNTQYF. In DNA, the CDR3 is TGCGCCAGCAGTGAGAGTCTAGCGGCAAGCAATACGCAGTATTTT.